This T cell receptor beta chain derives from a study of blood T cell repertoires in COVID-19 (dated by TCRdb to 2018 to 2020). Turning to the overall study: Collaborator samples came from the United States, Italy and Spain and covered acute and convalescent phases of COVID-19. Nearly every sample came with metadata listing a de-identified subject ID, COVID-19 status, age in years and sex. A freely available public database, intended as a resource for researchers studying the immune response to SARS-CoV-2, is where the repertoires were released. Where available, HLA class I and class II types were taken from metadata supplied by the sample provider and were not determined by assay-based typing. Subjects who had been exposed to COVID-19, were actively infected with it, or had recovered from it provided the deeply sampled blood TCRbeta repertoires that made up the dataset. The samples were drawn from two sources: the first 160 participants of the ongoing ImmuneRACE study, and over 950 subjects contributed by 6 global collaborators. The prospective study material was composed of cDNA or gDNA derived from T cells, B-cell-depleted T cells, or PBMCs. Study-level results and caveats: How much clinical and demographic metadata was included differed by source and by participant, and the metadata was provided uncurated.

TCRbeta CDR3 regions were amplified from genomic DNA using the immunoSEQ Assay, a bias-controlled multiplex PCR. As for the original processing: The number of nucleated cells in each sample was estimated by amplification of reference gene primers within the assay. To quantify the absolute abundance of each unique TCRbeta CDR3 rearrangement, sequence reads were collapsed and filtered. For each sample, productive Simpson clonality was calculated as the square root of Simpson's diversity index over productive rearrangements. Drawn from immuneACCESS, this table holds only the in-frame rearrangements with V and J called that TCRdb kept. Clones are partly lost; checked studies trace under half to an unresolved V gene and leave the rest unexplained. The V and J calls and clone size are taken from that table; D and trimming were inferred from the DNA. Within this sample are approximately 270,000 clones, with 80% to 90% of them counted one time only. Together, the top ten hold about 4% of the sample.

As to this clone: Which antigen it targets is not known. It has no much larger one-base neighbor in the sample; base qualities were not kept.

Participants in the prospective study were aged 18 to 89 years, lived in under 30 United States geographic areas, and enrolled through a virtual design. To assign participants to cohorts, the prospective study relied on clinical history that participants themselves reported in a screening survey and a study questionnaire. In the prospective study, whole blood, serum and a nasopharyngeal or oropharyngeal swab were collected from each participant by mobile phlebotomists. Additional blood draws and questionnaires over an approximately two-month period could optionally be provided by prospective study participants. Before DNA extraction, blood samples from the prospective study were shipped at room temperature or frozen. Sequencing was performed on PBMCs or T cells enriched from blood (not recorded which). The sequence was obtained from a woman in her twenties or thirties with acute COVID-19.

Read as DNA, the sequence is TGTGCCAGTAGCACTGATCCAGGCTACAATGAGCAGTTCTTC. It specifies CASSTDPGYNEQFF. The chain is made from TRBV19 and TRBJ2-1, with no confidently assigned D gene. In the germline V gene (reference sequence), CDR1 corresponds to LNHDA and CDR2 to SQIVND. Between the V and J ends, shortened by 6 bases and 3 bases respectively, the junction contains 12 bases. The CDR3 runs 14 residues from the cysteine to the phenylalanine. The DNA shown is the 42-base CDR3, in frame from base 1.